This T cell receptor (beta chain) came from a study of T cell responses to AZD1222 COVID-19 vaccine (dated by TCRdb to the early 2020s). Study-wide context: AZD1222 recipients given second doses at about 4 weeks or at about 12 weeks were pooled, since spike-specific TCR depth and breadth were not found to differ between the two schedules. A total of under 250 trial participants underwent TCR sequencing, of whom approximately 200 had received two doses of AZD1222 and around 26 had received two doses of the MenACWY control vaccine. Trial participants were enrolled by age into 18-55, 56-69 and 70-plus year subgroups, with approximately 150, 30 and 60 TCR-sequenced participants respectively. The research as a whole found: Spike-specific TCR breadth and depth rose significantly after two AZD1222 doses compared with day 0 and with MenACWY recipients. No day 14 peak-response samples were available, so repertoires were characterized only after the peak T cell response. Epitopes outside the regions mutated in the B.1.351 and B.1.1.7 variants were reportedly recognized by nearly half of the unique spike-specific TCRs. Only five or six AZD1222 recipients were SARS-CoV-2 seropositive at baseline, limiting conclusions about previously exposed vaccinees. Participants were mostly white British, with more females than males. The authors suggested clonal diversity may have been underestimated. The vaccine-associated CD4 TCRs covered the entire spike protein, and the dominant responses fell in regions 160-218 and 743-854. In the small 56-69-year group, the increase in depth fell short of significance, most likely because of low power.

Reading from cysteine to phenylalanine, the CDR3 counts 15 amino acids. The DNA shown is the 45-base CDR3, in frame from base 1. The V end gives up 5 bases and the J end 7 bases, leaving 8 bases in the junction not matched to a gene. Taken from the germline V gene, the CDR1 and CDR2 loops are SGHVS and FNYEAQ. The CDR3 regions of human TCRbeta chains were analyzed by immunosequencing. As for the original processing: Repertoire TCRs were checked for matches against a reference library of SARS-CoV-2-specific TCRs that had been generated using the MIRA antigen-specificity platform. Breadth was defined as the fraction of unique TCRs that were SARS-CoV-2-associated, and depth was defined as the fraction of total T cells that were SARS-CoV-2-associated. Using the MIRA data, each spike-specific TCR was assigned both to the spike region to which the TCR was reactive and to a CD4 or CD8 class. Log10-transformed breadth and depth values were compared by one-way ANOVA with Sidak's multiple comparisons tests. TCRdb retrieved this table from immuneACCESS and kept in-frame rearrangements only. Not all clones are present; in checked studies, unresolved V genes account for under half, and no reason is known for the remainder. V and J calls and clone size are those listed in that table; D and trimming were worked out from the DNA. This sample lists about 130,000 clones; over 75% were detected once. The ten largest clones represent around 5.8% of the sample.

About this clone: Its binding antigen is unknown. There are no base qualities to consult, and no much larger clone falls within one base.

In light of the paper, this sample's time point label describes: baseline before first vaccination. The vaccinee samples were drawn from two UK trials, COV001 and COV002, one of which was a single-blind randomized controlled phase 2/3 trial testing AZD1222 (ChAdOx1 nCoV-19) in healthy adults. Trial participant PBMC samples were collected at day 0 and day 28 after the second dose for TCRbeta chain sequencing. Material: peripheral blood, obtained on day 0 of AZD1222 vaccination. This TCR was sampled from an adult in good health. The sequence joins TRBV7-6 to TRBJ1-4, with 9 bases matching TRBD1. In nucleotides, the sequence is TGTGCCAGCAGCCTAGGGACAGGGTGGGGTGAAAAACTGTTTTTT. Translated, this is CASSLGTGWGEKLFF.